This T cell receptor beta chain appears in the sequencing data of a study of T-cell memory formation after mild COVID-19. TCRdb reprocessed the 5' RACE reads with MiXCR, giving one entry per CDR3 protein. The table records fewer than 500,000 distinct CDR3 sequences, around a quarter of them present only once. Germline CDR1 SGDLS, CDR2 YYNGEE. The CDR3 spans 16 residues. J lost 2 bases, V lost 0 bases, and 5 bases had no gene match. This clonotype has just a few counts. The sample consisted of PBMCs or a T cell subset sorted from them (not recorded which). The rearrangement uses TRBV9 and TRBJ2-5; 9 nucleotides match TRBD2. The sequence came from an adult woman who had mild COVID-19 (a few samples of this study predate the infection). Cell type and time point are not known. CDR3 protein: CASSVENSGSQETQYF. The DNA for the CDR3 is TGTGCCAGCAGCGTAGAGAATAGCGGGAGTCAAGAGACCCAGTACTTC.